One TCR beta chain is described in this entry. The entry originates in a study of CD8 T cells in ankylosing spondylitis. Using its own MiXCR run on the 5' RACE reads, TCRdb lists one record per CDR3 protein. The sample contains about 340,000 distinct CDR3 sequences, approximately 22% of which appear only once. The CDR3 runs 12 residues. Germline-derived CDR1 and CDR2 are LNHDA and SQIVND (reference sequence). Trimming left V 0 bases short and J 4 bases short, with 0 bases between. Material: blood, either unsorted or a sorted T cell fraction (not recorded which). The receptor was derived from a male donor with ankylosing spondylitis or in good health (not recorded which). The chain couples TRBV19 to TRBJ2-2; D remains ambiguous. The CDR3 nucleotides read TGTGCCAGTAGTATAGACACCGGGGAGCTGTTTTTT. This sequence encodes CASSIDTGELFF.